What follows describes a single T cell receptor beta chain. Antigen: not known. This specimen belongs to a study of T cell responses to AZD1222 COVID-19 vaccine. Broader study findings: Clonal diversity was possibly underestimated; the donors were predominantly white British and more often female. The study identified only five to seven AZD1222 recipients as seropositive at baseline.

This CDR3 has 14 amino acids. Germline CDR1 MNHEY, CDR2 SVGEGT. Trimming removed 2 bases from V and 4 bases from J, with 9 bases in between. Clones were sequenced by immunoSEQ multiplex PCR, and TCRdb holds only the in-frame ones, with some missing. This table holds 75,000 to 100,000 clones, roughly 88% found once. The sample here was peripheral blood, taken on day 0 of AZD1222 vaccination. This TCR was recovered from an adult in good health. The V gene is TRBV6-2 or TRBV6-3, the J gene TRBJ2-1; the D gene is possibly TRBD2 (6 bases). CDR3 region: CASSYREAYNEQFF. CDR3 sequence (DNA): TGTGCCAGCAGTTACAGGGAGGCTTACAATGAGCAGTTCTTC.